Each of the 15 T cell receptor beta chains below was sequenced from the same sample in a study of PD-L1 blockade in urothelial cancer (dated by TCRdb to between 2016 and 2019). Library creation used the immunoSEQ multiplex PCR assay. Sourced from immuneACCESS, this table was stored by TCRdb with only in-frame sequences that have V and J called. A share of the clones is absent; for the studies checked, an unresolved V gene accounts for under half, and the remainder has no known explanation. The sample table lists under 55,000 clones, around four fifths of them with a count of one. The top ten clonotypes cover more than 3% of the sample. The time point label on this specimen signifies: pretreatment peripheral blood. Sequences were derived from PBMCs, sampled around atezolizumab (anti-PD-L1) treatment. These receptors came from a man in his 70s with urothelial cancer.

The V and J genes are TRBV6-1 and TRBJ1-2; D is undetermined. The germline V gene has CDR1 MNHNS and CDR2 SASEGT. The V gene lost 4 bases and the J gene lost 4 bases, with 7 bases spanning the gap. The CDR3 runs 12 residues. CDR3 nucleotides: TGTGCCAGCAGTGGCAGTCTCTATGGCTACACCTTC. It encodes CASSGSLYGYTF.

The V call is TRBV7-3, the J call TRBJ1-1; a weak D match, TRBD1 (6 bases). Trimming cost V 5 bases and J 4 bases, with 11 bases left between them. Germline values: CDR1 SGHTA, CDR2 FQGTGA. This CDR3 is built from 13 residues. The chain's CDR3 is CASSVGASTEAFF. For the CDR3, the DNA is TGTGCCAGCAGCGTGGGGGCGAGCACTGAAGCTTTCTTT.

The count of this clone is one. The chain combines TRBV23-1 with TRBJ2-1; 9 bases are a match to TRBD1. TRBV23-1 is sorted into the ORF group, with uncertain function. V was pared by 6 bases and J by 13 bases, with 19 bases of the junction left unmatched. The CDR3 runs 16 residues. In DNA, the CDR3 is TGCGCCAGCAGACTCAGACAGGGGGATTCCGGGACTACTCAGTTCTTC. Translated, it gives CASRLRQGDSGTTQFF.

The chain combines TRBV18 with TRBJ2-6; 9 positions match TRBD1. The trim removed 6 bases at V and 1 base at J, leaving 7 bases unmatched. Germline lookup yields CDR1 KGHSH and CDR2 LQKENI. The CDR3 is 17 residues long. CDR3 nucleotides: TGTGCCAGCTCGCGGGGACAGGGCATGTCTGGGGCCAACGTCCTGACTTTC. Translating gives CASSRGQGMSGANVLTF.

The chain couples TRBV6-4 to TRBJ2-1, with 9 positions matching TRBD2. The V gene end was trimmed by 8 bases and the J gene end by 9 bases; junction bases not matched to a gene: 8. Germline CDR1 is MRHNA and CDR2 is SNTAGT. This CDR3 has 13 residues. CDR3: CASRSGSSGEQFF. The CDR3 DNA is TGTGCCAGCCGTAGCGGGAGCAGCGGTGAGCAGTTCTTC.

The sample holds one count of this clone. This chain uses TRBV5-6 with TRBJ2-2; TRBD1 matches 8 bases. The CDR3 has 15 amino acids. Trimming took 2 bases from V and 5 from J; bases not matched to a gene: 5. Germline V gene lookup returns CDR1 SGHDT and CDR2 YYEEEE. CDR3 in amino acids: CASSFGQGTTGELFF. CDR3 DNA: TGTGCCAGCAGCTTTGGACAGGGAACAACCGGGGAGCTGTTTTTT.

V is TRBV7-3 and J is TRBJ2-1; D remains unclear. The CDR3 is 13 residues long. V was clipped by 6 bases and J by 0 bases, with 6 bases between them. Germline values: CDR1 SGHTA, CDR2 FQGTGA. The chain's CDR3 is CASSPGSYNEQFF. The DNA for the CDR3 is TGTGCCAGCAGTCCGGGCTCCTACAATGAGCAGTTCTTC.

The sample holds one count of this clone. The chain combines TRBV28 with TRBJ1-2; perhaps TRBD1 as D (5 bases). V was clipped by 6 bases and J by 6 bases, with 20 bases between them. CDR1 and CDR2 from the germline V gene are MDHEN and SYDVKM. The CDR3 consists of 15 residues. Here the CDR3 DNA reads TGTGCCAGCAGCGCTTGGGGTGGGACTCAAAATGGCTACACCTTC. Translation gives CASSAWGGTQNGYTF.

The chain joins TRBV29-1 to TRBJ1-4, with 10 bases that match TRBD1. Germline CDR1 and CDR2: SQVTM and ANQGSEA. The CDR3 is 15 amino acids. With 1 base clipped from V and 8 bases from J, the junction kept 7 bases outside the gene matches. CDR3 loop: CSVEGSDRGREKLFF. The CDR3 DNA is TGCAGCGTTGAAGGGAGTGACAGGGGGCGCGAAAAACTGTTTTTT.

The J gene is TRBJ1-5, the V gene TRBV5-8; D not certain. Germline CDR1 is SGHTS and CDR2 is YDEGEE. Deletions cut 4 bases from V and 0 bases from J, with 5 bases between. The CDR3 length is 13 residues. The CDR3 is CASSLYSNQPQHF. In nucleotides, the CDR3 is TGTGCCAGCAGCCTGTATAGCAATCAGCCCCAGCATTTT. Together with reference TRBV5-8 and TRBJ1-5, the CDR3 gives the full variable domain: EAGVTQSPTHLIKTRGQQATLRCSPISGHTSVYWYQQALGLGLQFLLWYDEGEERNRGNFPPRFSGRQFPNYSSELNVNALELEDSALYLCASSLYSNQPQHFGDGTRLSIL.

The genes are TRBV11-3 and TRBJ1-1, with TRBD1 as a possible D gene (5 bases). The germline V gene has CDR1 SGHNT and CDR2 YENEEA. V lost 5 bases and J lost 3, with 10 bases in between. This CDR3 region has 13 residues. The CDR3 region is CASSTQGHTEAFF. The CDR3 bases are TGTGCCAGCAGCACTCAGGGTCACACTGAAGCTTTCTTT. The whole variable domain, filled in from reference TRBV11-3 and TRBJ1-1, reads EAGVVQSPRYKIIEKKQPVAFWCNPISGHNTLYWYLQNLGQGPELLIRYENEEAVDDSQLPKDRFSAERLKGVDSTLKIQPAELGDSAVYLCASSTQGHTEAFFGQGTRLTVV.

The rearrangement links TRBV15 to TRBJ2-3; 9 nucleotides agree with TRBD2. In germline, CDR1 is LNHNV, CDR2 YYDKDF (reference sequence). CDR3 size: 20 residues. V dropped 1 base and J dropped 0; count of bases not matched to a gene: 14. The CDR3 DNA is TGTGCCACCAGCAGAGCTCCTCGGCGGGAGGGTTGGAGTAGCACAGATACGCAGTATTTT. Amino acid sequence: CATSRAPRREGWSSTDTQYF. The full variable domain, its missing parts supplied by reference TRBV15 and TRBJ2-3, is DAMVIQNPRYQVTQFGKPVTLSCSQTLNHNVMYWYQQKSSQAPKLLFHYYDKDFNNEADTPDNFQSRRPNTSFCFLDIRSPGLGDTAMYLCATSRAPRREGWSSTDTQYFGPGTRLTVL.

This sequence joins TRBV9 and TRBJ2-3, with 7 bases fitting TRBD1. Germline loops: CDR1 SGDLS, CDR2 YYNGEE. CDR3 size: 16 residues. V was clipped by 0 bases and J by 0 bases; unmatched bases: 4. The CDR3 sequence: CASSVGTGASTDTQYF. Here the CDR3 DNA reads TGTGCCAGCAGCGTAGGGACAGGAGCTAGCACAGATACGCAGTATTTT.

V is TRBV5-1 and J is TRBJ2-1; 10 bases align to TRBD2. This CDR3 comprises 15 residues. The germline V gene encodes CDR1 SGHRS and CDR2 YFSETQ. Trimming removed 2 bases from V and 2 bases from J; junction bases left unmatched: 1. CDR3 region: CASSFLAGAYNEQFF. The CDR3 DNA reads TGCGCCAGCAGCTTCCTAGCGGGAGCCTACAATGAGCAGTTCTTC.

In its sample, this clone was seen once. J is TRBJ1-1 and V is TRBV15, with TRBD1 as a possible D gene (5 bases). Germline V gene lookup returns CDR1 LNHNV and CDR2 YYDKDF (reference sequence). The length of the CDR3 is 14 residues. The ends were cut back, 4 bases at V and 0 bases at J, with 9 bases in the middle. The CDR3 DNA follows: TGTGCCACCAGCACTGCGGGGGTGAACACTGAAGCTTTCTTT. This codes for CATSTAGVNTEAFF.